This TCR beta chain was captured by sequencing in a study of T cells expressing NK-cell markers. The overall study: Seven of the eight sequenced donors were classified as HCMV-seropositive, and one was classified as seronegative.

The CDR3 runs 17 residues. Germline CDR1 is ENHRY and CDR2 is SYGVKD. TCRdb reprocessed the 5' RACE reads and reports one entry per CDR3 protein, with no DNA. The sample data list 550,000 or so distinct CDR3 sequences. Sample: blood T cells: a sorted CD56 or NKG2C T cell subset, CD4+ or CD8+ T cells, or bulk PBMC T cells (not recorded which). The rearrangement links TRBV10-3 to TRBJ2-7; TCRdb reports TRBD1, a call that lacks DNA to check it against. The sequence derives from a man aged 18 to 35 in good health. The chain's CDR3 is CAISEWPGGEGAYEQYF.